One sample yielded the 2 T cell receptor beta chains listed below, sequenced in a study of blood T cell repertoires in COVID-19 (dated by TCRdb to 2020 to 2021). Libraries were constructed by the immunoSEQ multiplex PCR assay. Entries here come from immuneACCESS through TCRdb and include only in-frame sequences with V and J called. Some clones fail to appear in such tables; in the studies checked, an unresolved V gene covers under half of the shortfall, and the cause of the remainder is unknown. The sample profile shows more than 15,000 clones; 78% of them were found once. 22% of the sample is taken by the ten largest. Sequencing used peripheral blood. All receptors come from a man aged 55 to 70 with active or convalescent COVID-19.

This chain connects TRBV9 to TRBJ2-2; possibly TRBD1 for D (5 bases). The CDR3 length is 15 residues. V shed 2 bases and J shed 1 base, with 9 bases lying between them. Looked up from germline, CDR1 is SGDLS and CDR2 is YYNGEE. The CDR3 protein is CASSVSQGNTGELFF. The CDR3 DNA reads as TGTGCCAGCAGCGTTTCGCAGGGGAACACCGGGGAGCTGTTTTTT.

This chain connects TRBV5-1 to TRBJ2-5; tentatively, D is TRBD1 (5 bases). Germline V gene sequence: CDR1 SGHRS, CDR2 YFSETQ. The CDR3 totals 15 residues. V lost 2 bases to trimming and J lost 7 bases, with 18 bases between them. In DNA, the CDR3 is TGCGCCAGCAGCTTCGGGCCCCTGGGGCGTGGGACCCAGTACTTC. Translating it yields CASSFGPLGRGTQYF.